This T cell receptor beta chain was retrieved from a study of blood T cell repertoires in COVID-19. Study information: Acute and convalescent COVID-19 specimens originated in the United States, Italy and Spain. In each case, the material was cDNA or gDNA derived from T cells, B-cell-depleted T cells, or PBMCs.

Original analysis: Amplifying reference gene primers gave estimates of nucleated cell counts. TCRdb's copy holds only in-frame clones and misses some; the assay was immunoSEQ multiplex PCR. V and J calls and clone size are those listed in that table; D and trimming were worked out from the DNA. This table holds 150,000 to 200,000 clones, around 86% found once. The material sequenced was peripheral blood. The origin of this receptor is a man in his fifties with active or convalescent COVID-19.

CDR3 sequence: CASSLDRVDEKLFF. CDR3 bases: TGTGCCAGCAGCTTGGACAGGGTCGATGAAAAACTGTTTTTT. The chain carries TRBV7-2 and TRBJ1-4; 8 bases map to TRBD1. The CDR3 has 14 residues. J gave up 6 bases and V 3 bases, and 3 bases lay outside the gene matches. CDR1 and CDR2 (germline): SGHTA, FQGNSA.